This T cell receptor beta chain was recovered during a study of T-cell memory formation after mild COVID-19. This clonotype was picked up a small number of times. From the 5' RACE reads, TCRdb called clonotypes with MiXCR, one entry per CDR3 protein. The sample lists around 300,000 distinct CDR3 sequences, roughly an eighth occurring once. This CDR3 is 12 amino acids long. Per germline, CDR1 MNHEY and CDR2 SVGAGI. V was clipped by 6 bases and J by 7 bases, with 12 bases between them. This TCR was sampled from a man between 18 and 29 years old who had mild COVID-19 (a few samples of this study predate the infection). Cell type and time point are not known. The chain uses TRBV6-5 and TRBJ1-2; maybe TRBD1 (5 bases). Sequencing was performed on PBMCs or a T cell subset sorted from them (not recorded which). CDR3 bases: TGTGCCAGCAGCTTATCAGGGAGTGGCTACACCTTC. Translated, it gives CASSLSGSGYTF.